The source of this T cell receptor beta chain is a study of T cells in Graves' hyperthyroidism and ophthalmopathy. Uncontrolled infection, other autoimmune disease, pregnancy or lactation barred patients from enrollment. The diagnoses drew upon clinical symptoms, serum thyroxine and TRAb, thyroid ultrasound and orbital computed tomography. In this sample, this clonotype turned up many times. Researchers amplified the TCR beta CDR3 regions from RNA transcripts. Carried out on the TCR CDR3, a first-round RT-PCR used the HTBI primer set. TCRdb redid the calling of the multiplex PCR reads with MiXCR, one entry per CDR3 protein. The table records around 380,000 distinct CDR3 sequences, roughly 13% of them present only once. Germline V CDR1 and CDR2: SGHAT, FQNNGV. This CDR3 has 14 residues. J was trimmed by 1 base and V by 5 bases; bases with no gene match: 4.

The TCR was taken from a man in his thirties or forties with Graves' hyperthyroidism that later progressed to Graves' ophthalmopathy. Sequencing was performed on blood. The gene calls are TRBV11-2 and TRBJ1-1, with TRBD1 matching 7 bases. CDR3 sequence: CASSIRDRNTEAFF. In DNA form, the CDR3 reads TGTGCCAGCAGCATCCGGGACAGGAACACTGAAGCTTTCTTT.